These 28 T cell receptor beta chains came from one sample sequenced in a study of glioma-infiltrating T cells after dendritic cell vaccination. The protocol was immunoSEQ multiplex PCR, while the TCRdb copy is restricted to in-frame clones and leaves out a portion. The sample consists of tens of thousands of clones, around 90% of them appearing once. The starting material was blood, obtained before dendritic cell vaccination. The origin of the receptors is a human donor with glioblastoma.

The chain couples TRBV28 to TRBJ1-2, with D possibly TRBD1 on 5 matching bases. From germline, CDR1 is MDHEN and CDR2 SYDVKM. V lost 4 bases and J 0 bases, leaving 12 bases between the germline ends. CDR3 length: 15 amino acids. This chain's CDR3 is CASSSPGTTNYGYTF. The CDR3 DNA sequence: TGTGCCAGCAGTTCCCCAGGGACTACTAACTATGGCTACACCTTC.

Written as DNA, the CDR3 is TGCGCCAGCAGGCTAGCGGGGGCGAACACCGGGGAGCTGTTTTTT. It is translated as CASRLAGANTGELFF. The rearrangement joins TRBV5-1 to TRBJ2-2; 10 positions agree with TRBD2. Germline lookup yields CDR1 SGHRS and CDR2 YFSETQ. J was trimmed by 0 bases and V by 5 bases; bases with no gene match: 1. The CDR3 has 15 residues. The whole variable domain, filled in from reference TRBV5-1 and TRBJ2-2, reads KAGVTQTPRYLIKTRGQQVTLSCSPISGHRSVSWYQQTPGQGLQFLFEYFSETQRNKGNFPGRFSGRQFSNSRSEMNVSTLELGDSALYLCASRLAGANTGELFFGEGSRLTVL.

V is TRBV5-6 and J is TRBJ1-5; unclear D gene. The CDR3 covers 14 residues. Germline V gene lookup returns CDR1 SGHDT and CDR2 YYEEEE. Between the trimmed V and J ends, which lost 0 bases and 4 bases, there was a span of 8 bases. CDR3 sequence: CASSLGQLNQPQHF. The CDR3 bases are TGTGCCAGCAGCTTGGGTCAGTTAAATCAGCCCCAGCATTTT.

The chain links TRBV6-5 to TRBJ2-2; 7 positions agree with TRBD1. The V gene end was trimmed by 5 bases and the J gene end by 0 bases; junction bases not matched to a gene: 3. The germline V gene encodes CDR1 MNHEY and CDR2 SVGAGI. CDR3 size: 15 residues. The CDR3 protein is CASSPGQSNTGELFF. The CDR3 nucleotides read TGTGCCAGCAGTCCGGGACAGTCGAACACCGGGGAGCTGTTTTTT.

This chain connects TRBV5-1 to TRBJ2-2; D is uncertain. Deletions cut 1 base from V and 5 bases from J, with 9 bases between. Germline lookup yields CDR1 SGHRS and CDR2 YFSETQ. This CDR3 is 14 amino acids long. The CDR3 DNA follows: TGCGCCAGCAGCTTGACCCGGGTTACCGGGGAGCTGTTTTTT. This codes for CASSLTRVTGELFF.

The chain employs TRBV15 and TRBJ2-2; TRBD2 agrees at 8 bases. J gave up 6 bases and V 2 bases, and 11 bases lay outside the gene matches. Germline lookup yields CDR1 LNHNV and CDR2 YYDKDF (reference sequence). The CDR3 extends over 17 amino acids. The CDR3 region has the DNA TGTGCCACCAGCAGACAAACCGGGACTAGACACGCCGGGGAGCTGTTTTTT. It translates to CATSRQTGTRHAGELFF. The full variable domain, rest sourced from reference TRBV15 and TRBJ2-2, is DAMVIQNPRYQVTQFGKPVTLSCSQTLNHNVMYWYQQKSSQAPKLLFHYYDKDFNNEADTPDNFQSRRPNTSFCFLDIRSPGLGDTAMYLCATSRQTGTRHAGELFFGEGSRLTVL.

The chain carries TRBV10-3 and TRBJ2-5; possible D gene TRBD2, 6 bases. The CDR3 has 14 residues. V was cut by 3 bases and J by 3 bases, with 11 bases left in between. Germline loops: CDR1 ENHRY, CDR2 SYGVKD. The CDR3 sequence: CAISEGTVEETQYF. The CDR3 nucleotides read TGTGCCATCAGTGAAGGGACTGTCGAAGAGACCCAGTACTTC.

This clone was picked up one time. The chain couples TRBV19 to TRBJ1-3, with TRBD1 as a possible D gene (6 bases). The CDR3 covers 16 residues. V was clipped by 4 bases and J by 4 bases, with 17 bases between them. In germline, CDR1 is LNHDA, CDR2 SQIVND (reference sequence). CDR3 coding DNA: TGTGCCAGTAGTACTAGCCAGGGGCTAGGAGGAAACACCATATATTTT. This gives the protein CASSTSQGLGGNTIYF.

The chain uses TRBV6-1 and TRBJ1-2; 7 positions agree with TRBD1. Germline V gene data show CDR1 as MNHNS and CDR2 as SASEGT. Trimming cost V 1 base and J 5 bases; bases outside gene matches: 4. The CDR3 runs to 14 residues. This CDR3 is CASSEDGRGYGYTF. The CDR3 DNA sequence: TGTGCCAGCAGTGAAGATGGCAGGGGGTATGGCTACACCTTC.

The chain recombines TRBV2 with TRBJ1-4, with TRBD1 matching 7 bases. After removal of 6 bases from V and 3 bases from J, the junction contained 7 bases not matched to a gene. Germline CDR1 reads SNHLY; CDR2 reads FYNNEI. The CDR3 length is 15 residues. The CDR3 sequence is CASSQQGSANEKLFF. CDR3 DNA sequence: TGTGCCAGCAGCCAACAGGGGTCCGCTAATGAAAAACTGTTTTTT.

The chain links TRBV4-2 to TRBJ1-1, with D perhaps TRBD1 (6 bases). Germline CDR1 reads LGHNA; CDR2 reads YNFKEQ. The CDR3 runs to 16 residues. V lost 4 bases and J 5 bases, leaving 20 bases between the germline ends. Here the CDR3 reads CASSLRGGGDGTEAFF. The CDR3 nucleotides read TGTGCCAGCAGCCTAAGGGGGGGCGGAGATGGGACTGAAGCTTTCTTT.

The chain joins TRBV28 to TRBJ1-6, with TRBD1 matching over 7 bases. The ends lost 6 bases at V and 4 bases at J; junction bases unmatched: 9. This CDR3 spans 16 amino acids. Germline V gene lookup returns CDR1 MDHEN and CDR2 SYDVKM. In nucleotides, the CDR3 is TGTGCCAGCAGGTCCGAACAGGGGCCGTATAATTCACCCCTCCACTTT. This sequence encodes CASRSEQGPYNSPLHF.

CDR3 protein: CASSFLTHSSSYEQYF. The CDR3 DNA reads as TGTGCCAGCAGCTTTCTGACACATTCGAGCTCCTACGAGCAGTACTTC. V gene TRBV11-2 combines with J gene TRBJ2-7; no clear D. Trimming left V 3 bases short and J 0 bases short, with 15 bases between. This CDR3 is 16 amino acids long. Looked up from germline, CDR1 is SGHAT and CDR2 is FQNNGV.

In its sample, this clone was seen once. In DNA form, the CDR3 reads TGTGCCAGCATGATAACAGGGGACGAGCAGTACTTC. Residues: CASMITGDEQYF. The chain joins TRBV2 to TRBJ2-7, with TRBD1 matching over 7 bases. Trimming took 7 bases from V and 5 from J; bases not matched to a gene: 5. The germline V gene encodes CDR1 SNHLY and CDR2 FYNNEI. The CDR3 is made up of 12 amino acids. Full variable domain (remainder filled in from reference TRBV2 and TRBJ2-7): EPEVTQTPSHQVTQMGQEVILRCVPISNHLYFYWYRQILGQKVEFLVSFYNNEISEKSEIFDDQFSVERPDGSNFTLKIRSTKLEDSAMYFCASMITGDEQYFGPGTRLTVT.

The V call is TRBV19, the J call TRBJ2-7; 8 bases align to TRBD1. Germline trimming cut 3 bases from V and 6 bases from J; bases unmatched to any gene: 4. The CDR3 totals 13 residues. CDR1 is LNHDA, CDR2 SQIVND, per germline (reference sequence). CDR3 protein: CASSMDRESEQYF. The CDR3 DNA is TGTGCCAGTAGTATGGACAGGGAAAGCGAGCAGTACTTC.

This chain joins TRBV11-2 and TRBJ2-7, with D maybe TRBD2 (7 bases). With 1 base removed from V and 3 bases from J, the gap between germline ends came to 10 bases. Germline loops: CDR1 SGHAT, CDR2 FQNNGV. This CDR3 has 14 amino acids. In nucleotides, the CDR3 is TGTGCCAGCAGCTTAGTGGGGGGGCACTACGAGCAGTACTTC. Protein: CASSLVGGHYEQYF.

V and J are TRBV6-1 and TRBJ2-6; unclear D gene. The CDR3 sequence is 17 residues long. Germline CDR1 and CDR2: MNHNS and SASEGT. The ends were cut back, 4 bases at V and 1 base at J, with 14 bases in the middle. CDR3 sequence (DNA): TGTGCCAGCAGTGGCAGGTCGAACCCTTCTGGGGCCAACGTCCTGACTTTC. As protein: CASSGRSNPSGANVLTF.

This chain uses TRBV9 with TRBJ2-2; 9 bases align to TRBD1. J was trimmed by 7 bases and V by 3 bases; bases with no gene match: 1. From germline, CDR1 is SGDLS and CDR2 YYNGEE. The CDR3 extends over 13 amino acids. The CDR3 DNA reads as TGTGCCAGCAGCGGGACAGGGGTCGGGGAGCTGTTTTTT. This gives the protein CASSGTGVGELFF.

V and J are TRBV9 and TRBJ2-3, with D unresolved. Looked up from germline, CDR1 is SGDLS and CDR2 is YYNGEE. The CDR3 runs to 13 residues. V lost 0 bases and J lost 5, with 7 bases in between. CDR3 nucleotide sequence: TGTGCCAGCAGCGTAGGAGGAGTAGATACGCAGTATTTT. It is translated as CASSVGGVDTQYF.

The chain combines TRBV13 with TRBJ2-1; possible D gene TRBD2, 5 bases. V was pared by 5 bases and J by 1 base, with 9 bases between. The germline gives CDR1 PRHDT, CDR2 FYEKMQ (reference sequence). The CDR3 runs to 14 residues. The CDR3 is CASSPRGSYNEQFF. The CDR3 bases are TGTGCCAGCAGCCCCCGGGGATCCTACAATGAGCAGTTCTTC.

This chain uses TRBV4-2 with TRBJ2-7; 15 nucleotides agree with TRBD2. The CDR3 contains 17 residues. In germline, CDR1 is LGHNA, CDR2 YNFKEQ. The ends lost 4 bases at V and 2 bases at J; junction bases unmatched: 6. The CDR3: CASSRGLAGGRAYEQYF. In DNA form, the CDR3 reads TGTGCCAGCAGCCGCGGACTAGCGGGGGGGAGGGCCTACGAGCAGTACTTC.

This clone occurred a few times. This specimen includes other DNA sequences encoding the same CDR3. This sequence joins TRBV6-6 and TRBJ2-3; 7 positions match TRBD2. The CDR3 loop spans 14 amino acids. Per germline, CDR1 MNHNY and CDR2 SVGAGI (reference sequence). Unmatched junction bases numbered 2, after V lost 2 bases and J lost 3 bases. CDR3 nucleotides: TGTGCCAGCAGTTACAGCGGGGTTACAGATACGCAGTATTTT. Amino acids: CASSYSGVTDTQYF.

The chain couples TRBV6-4 to TRBJ2-3; 12 bases map to TRBD2. This CDR3 contains 16 residues. Germline V gene sequence: CDR1 MRHNA, CDR2 SNTAGT. The V segment lost 0 bases and the J segment 6 bases; nucleotides outside the gene matches: 4. CDR3 in DNA: TGTGCCAGCAGTGACTCGACTAGCGGGAGAGAGGATACGCAGTATTTT. This sequence encodes CASSDSTSGREDTQYF.

The genes are TRBV7-2 and TRBJ2-5; D possibly corresponds to TRBD2 (5 bases). This CDR3 region has 14 residues. The V gene lost 11 bases and the J gene lost 3 bases, with 19 bases spanning the gap. From germline, CDR1 is SGHTA and CDR2 FQGNSA. CDR3 DNA: TGTGCCGGGCTGGCGGGTGCGGAGGAAGAGACCCAGTACTTC. Its translation: CAGLAGAEEETQYF.

The rearrangement uses TRBV4-1 and TRBJ2-1; 11 bases match TRBD1. Germline CDR1 and CDR2: MGHRA and YSYEKL. J was trimmed by 6 bases and V by 0 bases; bases with no gene match: 7. The length of the CDR3 is 17 residues. The CDR3 coding sequence is TGCGCCAGCAGCCAAGATCGGACAGGGGGCTTCGGCAATGAGCAGTTCTTC. This encodes CASSQDRTGGFGNEQFF.

This chain connects TRBV5-4 to TRBJ2-7, with D perhaps TRBD2 (7 bases). Per the germline V gene, CDR1 is SGHNT and CDR2 is YYREEE (reference sequence). V was cut by 4 bases and J by 4 bases, with 15 bases left in between. The CDR3 has 14 residues. The CDR3 coding sequence is TGTGCCAGCAGCCTCCCGGGGGGCGGGTACGAGCAGTACTTC. This codes for CASSLPGGGYEQYF.

This clone came up once. This chain uses TRBV5-1 with TRBJ2-3; D call uncertain. V was cut by 0 bases and J by 0 bases, with 14 bases left in between. The CDR3 is 17 amino acids. The V gene's germline CDR1 is SGHRS and CDR2 YFSETQ. The CDR3 protein is CASSLAFLFSSTDTQYF. CDR3 nucleotides: TGCGCCAGCAGCTTGGCTTTTCTATTTTCTAGCACAGATACGCAGTATTTT.

This clone was counted once. The chain is built from TRBV6-5 and TRBJ2-5, with D possibly matching TRBD2 (5 bases). The CDR3 is 14 residues long. V dropped 5 bases and J dropped 5 bases, with 15 bases sitting between them. The germline CDR1 and CDR2 sequences are MNHEY and SVGAGI. The CDR3, as DNA: TGTGCCAGCAGTCGGGGTGGCCCAACGGAGACCCAGTACTTC. It encodes CASSRGGPTETQYF.